This entry lists 18 T cell receptor beta chains sequenced from one sample in a study of identical twins. Each CDR3 protein is one row after TCRdb ran MiXCR on the 5' RACE reads. The repertoire holds about 390,000 distinct CDR3 sequences, with approximately 8.8% as singletons. The specimen sequenced was naive T cells sorted from blood. The receptors derive from a woman between 50 and 59 years old in good health.

This clonotype was found a few times. The chain uses TRBV4-1 and TRBJ2-4; the match to TRBD1 covers 11 bases. Trimming removed 0 bases from V and 3 bases from J; junction bases left unmatched: 7. Per the germline V gene, CDR1 is MGHRA and CDR2 is YSYEKL. CDR3 size: 18 residues. The CDR3 DNA reads as TGCGCCAGCAGCCAAGATAGGGCGGGGACAGGGGGCAAAAACATTCAGTACTTC. It yields the protein CASSQDRAGTGGKNIQYF.

This clonotype was picked up a small number of times. The chain has TRBV2 and TRBJ2-2; possible D gene TRBD1, 6 bases. The CDR3 has 17 residues. Germline CDR1 and CDR2: SNHLY and FYNNEI. V was trimmed by 6 bases and J by 3 bases, leaving 20 bases between them. For the CDR3, the DNA is TGTGCCAGCAGCCTGACAGGCTTGCTTGGGGACACCGGGGAGCTGTTTTTT. This sequence encodes CASSLTGLLGDTGELFF.

This clonotype was seen a few times. The chain uses TRBV5-1 and TRBJ2-1, with 12 bases that match TRBD2. Germline CDR1 SGHRS, CDR2 YFSETQ. J was trimmed by 6 bases and V by 4 bases; bases with no gene match: 5. The CDR3 spans 15 residues. The CDR3 DNA reads TGCGCCAGCAGCCGGACTAGCGGGACCATCAATGAGCAGTTCTTC. The encoded protein is CASSRTSGTINEQFF.

This clonotype was found a few times. The chain combines TRBV15 with TRBJ2-3; possible D gene TRBD2, 5 bases. Per germline, CDR1 LNHNV and CDR2 YYDKDF (reference sequence). This CDR3 is 14 amino acids long. V lost 3 bases, J lost 4 bases, and 11 bases lay in between. CDR3 region: CATSSRGGADTQYF. The CDR3 DNA reads TGTGCCACCAGCAGCCGCGGAGGTGCAGATACGCAGTATTTT.

This clonotype has just a few counts. The CDR3 region is CSVEDSRGASGELFF. CDR3 bases: TGCAGCGTTGAAGATAGCCGGGGGGCGAGCGGGGAGCTGTTTTTT. The gene calls are TRBV29-1 and TRBJ2-2, with D perhaps TRBD2 (7 bases). Between the trimmed V and J ends, which lost 0 bases and 7 bases, there was a span of 15 bases. The CDR3 runs to 15 residues. CDR1 SQVTM and CDR2 ANQGSEA come from the germline V gene.

The J gene is TRBJ2-7, the V gene TRBV30; 13 bases are shared with TRBD2. The germline V gene has CDR1 GTSNPN and CDR2 SVGIG (reference sequence). V lost 1 base and J lost 7; bases outside the gene matches: 10. The CDR3 consists of 16 residues. CDR3 in DNA: TGTGCCTGGAGTGAAGGACTAGCGGGGGCCCTTGGGGAGCAGTACTTC. It encodes CAWSEGLAGALGEQYF. The variable domain in full, with the rest retrieved from reference TRBV30 and TRBJ2-7, is SQTIHQWPATLVQPVGSPLSLECTVEGTSNPNLYWYRQAAGRGLQLLFYSVGIGQISSEVPQNLSASRPQDRQFILSSKKLLLSDSGFYLCAWSEGLAGALGEQYFGPGTRLTVT.

A word on this clonotype: A read error may explain this, as a much larger clone is one base away. V usage is TRBV7-9 and J usage is TRBJ2-4, with unresolved D. Trimming cost V 1 base and J 0 bases, with 4 bases left between them. This CDR3 region has 14 residues. In germline, CDR1 is SEHNR, CDR2 FQNEAQ (reference sequence). The CDR3 DNA sequence: TGTGCCAGCAGCTTAGGGGTAGCCAAAAACATTCAGTACTTC. Translation: CASSLGVAKNIQYF.

To note about this clonotype: A read error is possible here, since a much larger clone lies one base away. This chain joins TRBV29-1 and TRBJ2-2; weak D call: TRBD2 (5 bases). Germline CDR1 reads SQVTM; CDR2 reads ANQGSEA. CDR3 length: 12 residues. CDR3 sequence: CSVEKSTGKLFF. Written as DNA, the CDR3 is TGCAGCGTTGAAAAGAGCACCGGGAAGCTGTTTTTT.

This clonotype was counted only a few times. The chain links TRBV11-3 to TRBJ2-2; no firm D call. The CDR3 spans 17 residues. Trimming took 5 bases from V and 1 from J, leaving 17 bases between them. Germline loops: CDR1 SGHNT, CDR2 YENEEA. CDR3 region: CASSPRRLGMNTGELFF. CDR3 DNA sequence: TGTGCCAGCAGCCCTCGCAGACTGGGAATGAACACCGGGGAGCTGTTTTTT.

This chain connects TRBV29-1 to TRBJ2-7, with 12 bases aligning to TRBD2. CDR3 length: 14 amino acids. From germline, CDR1 is SQVTM and CDR2 ANQGSEA. After removal of 6 bases from V and 0 bases from J, the junction contained 3 bases not matched to a gene. The CDR3 protein is CSVLTSGSSYEQYF. The CDR3 DNA follows: TGCAGCGTATTGACTAGCGGGAGCTCCTACGAGCAGTACTTC.

J is TRBJ1-1 and V is TRBV5-6, with a possible D match to TRBD1 (5 bases). Trimming removed 1 base from V and 4 bases from J, with 17 bases in between. The CDR3 has 16 residues. Germline CDR1 is SGHDT and CDR2 is YYEEEE. The DNA of the CDR3 is TGTGCCAGCAGCTTGCGGTTCGGGGGTCAAAGCACTGAAGCTTTCTTT. This translates into CASSLRFGGQSTEAFF.

The chain joins TRBV4-1 to TRBJ1-5; possibly TRBD1 for D (6 bases). The CDR3 covers 15 residues. Germline CDR1 reads MGHRA; CDR2 reads YSYEKL. Trimming took off 0 bases at V and 9 bases at J, with 15 bases between the two ends. CDR3 nucleotide sequence: TGCGCCAGCAGCCAAGAACAGGGCGCAAGGCGGCCCCAGCATTTT. Translating it yields CASSQEQGARRPQHF.

This chain uses TRBV19 with TRBJ1-1, with no clear D. In germline, CDR1 is LNHDA, CDR2 SQIVND (reference sequence). V shed 3 bases and J shed 6 bases, with 11 bases lying between them. The CDR3 spans 13 residues. In nucleotides, the CDR3 is TGTGCCAGTAGTATGGGCGGCAGCCCTGAAGCTTTCTTT. Its translation is CASSMGGSPEAFF.

Only a few counts were recorded for this clonotype. This chain joins TRBV7-9 and TRBJ1-1; 7 nucleotides line up with TRBD1. The CDR3 is 15 amino acids. Germline trimming cut 1 base from V and 1 base from J; bases unmatched to any gene: 3. The germline V gene has CDR1 SEHNR and CDR2 FQNEAQ (reference sequence). CDR3 in DNA: TGTGCCAGCAGCTTAGGGGACAGACAGAACACTGAAGCTTTCTTT. Translated, it gives CASSLGDRQNTEAFF.

The J gene is TRBJ2-7, the V gene TRBV20-1; D is undetermined. Trimming took off 5 bases at V and 6 bases at J, with 17 bases between the two ends. From germline, CDR1 is DFQATT and CDR2 SNEGSKA (reference sequence). The CDR3 spans 13 residues. The CDR3 loop reads CSAWRMELGEQYF. The DNA of the CDR3 is TGCAGTGCTTGGAGAATGGAACTGGGCGAGCAGTACTTC.

This CDR3 reads CASSLAGLAGPVNEQFF. As DNA, the CDR3 is TGTGCCAGCAGCCTTGCAGGACTAGCGGGGCCAGTCAATGAGCAGTTCTTC. The chain couples TRBV7-9 to TRBJ2-1; 12 nucleotides agree with TRBD2. In germline, CDR1 is SEHNR, CDR2 FQNEAQ (reference sequence). This CDR3 is built from 17 residues. V gave up 5 bases and J gave up 6 bases; unmatched junction bases: 11.

The genes are TRBV20-1 and TRBJ1-4, with TRBD1 as a possible D gene (6 bases). V lost 3 bases to trimming and J lost 4 bases, with 18 bases between them. CDR3 size: 16 residues. CDR1 and CDR2 from the germline V gene are DFQATT and SNEGSKA (reference sequence). In nucleotides, the CDR3 is TGCAGTGCTAGGTTCCCTCAGGGGCTGGATAATGAAAAACTGTTTTTT. Translated, it gives CSARFPQGLDNEKLFF.

This clonotype was counted a few times. The chain uses TRBV4-1 and TRBJ1-2; 9 bases map to TRBD1. The CDR3 runs to 15 residues. In germline, CDR1 is MGHRA, CDR2 YSYEKL. With V trimmed by 4 bases and J by 7 bases, 10 bases remained unmatched. The CDR3 spells CASSLEDRGYGGYTF. In DNA form, the CDR3 reads TGCGCCAGCAGCCTCGAGGACAGGGGCTACGGTGGCTACACCTTC.